These T cell receptor beta chains were read from a single sample in a study of neurological immune-mediated disorders. MiXCR, applied by TCRdb to the 5' RACE reads, yields one record per CDR3 protein. The data show approximately 65,000 distinct CDR3 sequences, about 4% seen once. Input material: PBMCs. These receptors all stem from a man aged 45 to 65 with multiple sclerosis. The CDR3 runs from the conserved cysteine through the conserved F or W. Fields, in order: D gene, V gene, J gene, clone size, CDR3 protein, CDR3 DNA. The D gene is left open where the match is weak. Not every row has a clone size; where given, it reads once, few, many or a size class.

D gene: -
V gene: TRBV6-6
J gene: TRBJ2-5
clone size: many
CDR3 protein: CASSFFETQYF
CDR3 DNA: TGTGCCAGCAGTTTCTTTGAGACCCAGTACTTC

D gene: -
V gene: TRBV29-1
J gene: TRBJ2-1
clone size: many
CDR3 protein: CSVHPGRPFF
CDR3 DNA: TGCAGCGTTCACCCGGGGCGTCCGTTCTTC

D gene: -
V gene: TRBV4-1
J gene: TRBJ1-5
clone size: many
CDR3 protein: CASSQDRGTGNQPQHF
CDR3 DNA: TGCGCCAGCAGCCAAGATCGCGGAACCGGGAATCAGCCCCAGCATTTT

D gene: TRBD1
V gene: TRBV7-8
J gene: TRBJ2-7
clone size: many
CDR3 protein: CASSKFGQGVREQYF
CDR3 DNA: TGTGCCAGCAGCAAATTTGGACAGGGGGTGAGAGAGCAGTACTTC

D gene: -
V gene: TRBV20-1
J gene: TRBJ1-5
clone size: many
CDR3 protein: CSASRLINQPQNF
CDR3 DNA: TGCAGTGCTTCAAGACTTATCAATCAGCCCCAGAATTTT

D gene: -
V gene: TRBV9
J gene: TRBJ1-1
clone size: -
CDR3 protein: CASSPRPKRAEAFF
CDR3 DNA: TGTGCCAGCAGCCCCCGGCCAAAGCGGGCTGAAGCTTTCTTT

D gene: -
V gene: TRBV4-1
J gene: TRBJ2-5
clone size: -
CDR3 protein: CASSQDSKGWETQYF
CDR3 DNA: TGCGCCAGCAGCCAAGATTCTAAGGGTTGGGAGACCCAGTACTTC

D gene: -
V gene: TRBV5-1
J gene: TRBJ2-3
clone size: many
CDR3 protein: CASSVADTQYF
CDR3 DNA: TGCGCCAGCTCGGTGGCAGATACGCAGTATTTT

D gene: -
V gene: TRBV27
J gene: TRBJ2-3
clone size: many
CDR3 protein: CASSLFTSITDTQYF
CDR3 DNA: TGTGCCAGCAGTTTATTCACCTCAATCACAGATACGCAGTATTTT

D gene: -
V gene: TRBV20-1
J gene: TRBJ1-2
clone size: many
CDR3 protein: CSAQKQGNNGYTF
CDR3 DNA: TGCAGTGCCCAGAAGCAGGGGAACAATGGCTACACCTTC

D gene: -
V gene: TRBV20-1
J gene: TRBJ2-7
clone size: many
CDR3 protein: CSATISGDGSYEQYF
CDR3 DNA: TGCAGTGCGACGATAAGCGGAGATGGCTCCTACGAGCAGTACTTC

D gene: TRBD1
V gene: TRBV5-1
J gene: TRBJ1-6
clone size: many
CDR3 protein: CASSFLGRGTNNSPLHF
CDR3 DNA: TGCGCCAGCAGCTTCCTGGGCAGGGGGACCAATAATTCACCCCTCCACTTT

D gene: -
V gene: TRBV7-8
J gene: TRBJ2-1
clone size: many
CDR3 protein: CASSLERAHEQFF
CDR3 DNA: TGTGCCAGCAGCCTGGAAAGGGCCCATGAGCAGTTCTTC

D gene: TRBD1
V gene: TRBV5-1
J gene: TRBJ2-2
clone size: many
CDR3 protein: CASSVDRAGELFF
CDR3 DNA: TGCGCCAGCAGCGTGGACAGGGCAGGGGAGCTGTTTTTT

D gene: -
V gene: TRBV12-3/TRBV12-4
J gene: TRBJ2-3
clone size: many
CDR3 protein: CASSLAPQGYTQYF
CDR3 DNA: TGTGCCAGCAGTTTAGCCCCCCAGGGATATACGCAGTATTTT

D gene: -
V gene: TRBV5-1
J gene: TRBJ1-1
clone size: many
CDR3 protein: CASSLVQGSETEAFF
CDR3 DNA: TGCGCCAGCAGCTTGGTCCAGGGGTCAGAAACTGAAGCTTTCTTT

D gene: -
V gene: TRBV15
J gene: TRBJ1-5
clone size: -
CDR3 protein: CATSSTASGQPQHF
CDR3 DNA: TGTGCCACCAGCAGTACAGCGTCTGGCCAGCCCCAGCATTTT

D gene: -
V gene: TRBV5-5
J gene: TRBJ1-6
clone size: -
CDR3 protein: CASSLEYSSPLNF
CDR3 DNA: TGTGCCAGCAGCTTGGAGTATTCCTCACCCCTCAACTTT

D gene: -
V gene: TRBV7-6
J gene: TRBJ1-5
clone size: many
CDR3 protein: CASSGGVDGNQPQHF
CDR3 DNA: TGTGCCAGCAGCGGAGGAGTAGATGGCAATCAGCCCCAGCATTTT

D gene: -
V gene: TRBV5-6
J gene: TRBJ1-5
clone size: many
CDR3 protein: CASSLRQASNQPQHF
CDR3 DNA: TGTGCCAGCAGCTTGAGGCAGGCTTCCAATCAGCCCCAGCATTTT

D gene: TRBD1
V gene: TRBV5-1
J gene: TRBJ2-7
clone size: many
CDR3 protein: CASTRQGSYEQYF
CDR3 DNA: TGCGCCAGCACCCGACAGGGCTCCTACGAGCAGTACTTC

D gene: -
V gene: TRBV20-1
J gene: TRBJ2-4
clone size: many
CDR3 protein: CSASDSSLAKNIQYF
CDR3 DNA: TGCAGTGCTAGCGACAGCAGTTTAGCCAAAAACATTCAGTACTTC

D gene: TRBD1
V gene: TRBV9
J gene: TRBJ1-1
clone size: many
CDR3 protein: CASSVDRTGGGSEAFF
CDR3 DNA: TGTGCCAGCAGCGTAGACCGAACAGGGGGCGGGTCTGAAGCTTTCTTT

D gene: -
V gene: TRBV20-1
J gene: TRBJ1-3
clone size: many
CDR3 protein: CSAFLSGAGNTIYF
CDR3 DNA: TGCAGTGCCTTCTTGTCGGGCGCAGGAAACACCATATATTTT

D gene: -
V gene: TRBV7-8
J gene: TRBJ1-5
clone size: many
CDR3 protein: CASTPSGVLGNQPQHF
CDR3 DNA: TGTGCCAGCACCCCAAGCGGGGTTTTGGGCAATCAGCCCCAGCATTTT

D gene: TRBD1
V gene: TRBV11-2
J gene: TRBJ2-7
clone size: many
CDR3 protein: CASRTPGQGSYEQYF
CDR3 DNA: TGTGCCAGCAGAACACCGGGACAGGGCTCCTACGAGCAGTACTTC

D gene: -
V gene: TRBV20-1
J gene: TRBJ2-1
clone size: many
CDR3 protein: CSASPKETVGYEQFF
CDR3 DNA: TGCAGTGCTAGTCCCAAAGAGACAGTTGGATATGAGCAGTTCTTC

D gene: -
V gene: TRBV12-3/TRBV12-4
J gene: TRBJ2-2
clone size: many
CDR3 protein: CASSLDSNTGELFF
CDR3 DNA: TGTGCCAGCAGTTTAGACTCAAACACCGGGGAGCTGTTTTTT

D gene: -
V gene: TRBV6-6
J gene: TRBJ1-2
clone size: many
CDR3 protein: CASSYSDSLRDGYTF
CDR3 DNA: TGTGCCAGCAGTTACTCCGACAGCCTGAGGGATGGCTACACCTTC

D gene: -
V gene: TRBV4-1
J gene: TRBJ1-5
clone size: many
CDR3 protein: CASSPGRNQPQHF
CDR3 DNA: TGCGCCAGCAGCCCCGGACGTAATCAGCCCCAGCATTTT

D gene: -
V gene: TRBV19
J gene: TRBJ1-1
clone size: many
CDR3 protein: CASSIAENTEAFF
CDR3 DNA: TGTGCCAGTAGTATAGCGGAGAACACTGAAGCTTTCTTT

D gene: -
V gene: TRBV19
J gene: TRBJ1-3
clone size: few
CDR3 protein: CASTSSGNTIYF
CDR3 DNA: TGTGCCAGTACGAGCTCTGGAAACACCATATATTTT

D gene: -
V gene: TRBV18
J gene: TRBJ1-2
clone size: many
CDR3 protein: CASSPPPVLQGNYGYTF
CDR3 DNA: TGTGCCAGCTCACCCCCACCGGTACTTCAGGGAAACTATGGCTACACCTTC

D gene: TRBD1
V gene: TRBV12-3/TRBV12-4
J gene: TRBJ1-2
clone size: many
CDR3 protein: CASSPEQGEVDYGYTF
CDR3 DNA: TGTGCCAGCAGTCCGGAACAGGGGGAGGTTGACTATGGCTACACCTTC

D gene: TRBD2
V gene: TRBV6-5
J gene: TRBJ2-1
clone size: many
CDR3 protein: CASSYQSGGANEQFF
CDR3 DNA: TGTGCCAGCAGTTACCAAAGCGGGGGGGCTAATGAGCAGTTCTTC

D gene: -
V gene: TRBV4-1
J gene: TRBJ1-3
clone size: many
CDR3 protein: CASSQTSGLRGNTIYF
CDR3 DNA: TGCGCCAGCAGCCAAACCTCGGGACTACGGGGAAACACCATATATTTT

D gene: TRBD2
V gene: TRBV7-8
J gene: TRBJ2-1
clone size: many
CDR3 protein: CASRQDSGSSYNEQFF
CDR3 DNA: TGTGCCAGCAGGCAAGATAGCGGGAGCTCCTACAATGAGCAGTTCTTC

D gene: -
V gene: TRBV5-1
J gene: TRBJ1-1
clone size: many
CDR3 protein: CASSLDPGTGEAFF
CDR3 DNA: TGCGCCAGCAGCTTGGACCCCGGAACAGGTGAAGCTTTCTTT

D gene: TRBD2
V gene: TRBV4-3
J gene: TRBJ2-1
clone size: many
CDR3 protein: CASSQEALAGGYNEQFF
CDR3 DNA: TGCGCCAGCAGCCAAGAGGCACTAGCGGGGGGGTACAATGAGCAGTTCTTC

D gene: TRBD1
V gene: TRBV20-1
J gene: TRBJ2-3
clone size: many
CDR3 protein: CSARDPGQGTDTQYF
CDR3 DNA: TGCAGTGCTAGAGATCCGGGACAGGGCACAGATACGCAGTATTTT

D gene: -
V gene: TRBV20-1
J gene: TRBJ1-2
clone size: many
CDR3 protein: CSARGQKSPYTF
CDR3 DNA: TGCAGTGCTAGAGGCCAGAAATCTCCCTACACCTTC